Sequencing of this T cell receptor beta chain was carried out in a study of CD8+ T cells in alopecia areata. Study context: Twice daily, treated patients received 5 to 10 mg of oral tofacitinib. The study's findings and limits: Especially in alopecia totalis/universalis, lesional scalp showed greater clonality than normal scalp did. Patients shared TCRs less clearly than mice did, possibly owing to HLA.

The V end lost 5 bases, the J end lost 0 bases, and 5 bases lay between the germline ends. The CDR3 loop spans 13 amino acids. Germline CDR1 is LNHDA and CDR2 is SQIVND (reference sequence). Lesional scalp punch biopsies and peripheral blood came from alopecia areata patients. This clone has just a few counts. The antigen remains undetermined. cDNA prepared by RNA extraction and subsequent reverse transcription served as the template for sequencing. Produced via immunoSEQ multiplex PCR; TCRdb's table is partial and in-frame only. This sample has 9,000 to 13,000 clones, with approximately 60% found just once.

The source material was skin, sampled at week 0. The sequence derives from a human donor with alopecia areata. V and J are TRBV19 and TRBJ2-1; no clear D. Here the CDR3 reads CASSPGSYNEQFF. The DNA of the CDR3 is TGTGCCAGTAGTCCGGGCTCCTACAATGAGCAGTTCTTC. Based on the CDR3 plus reference TRBV19 and TRBJ2-1, the full variable domain is DGGITQSPKYLFRKEGQNVTLSCEQNLNHDAMYWYRQDPGQGLRLIYYSQIVNDFQKGDIAEGYSVSREKKESFPLTVTSAQKNPTAFYLCASSPGSYNEQFFGPGTRLTVL.